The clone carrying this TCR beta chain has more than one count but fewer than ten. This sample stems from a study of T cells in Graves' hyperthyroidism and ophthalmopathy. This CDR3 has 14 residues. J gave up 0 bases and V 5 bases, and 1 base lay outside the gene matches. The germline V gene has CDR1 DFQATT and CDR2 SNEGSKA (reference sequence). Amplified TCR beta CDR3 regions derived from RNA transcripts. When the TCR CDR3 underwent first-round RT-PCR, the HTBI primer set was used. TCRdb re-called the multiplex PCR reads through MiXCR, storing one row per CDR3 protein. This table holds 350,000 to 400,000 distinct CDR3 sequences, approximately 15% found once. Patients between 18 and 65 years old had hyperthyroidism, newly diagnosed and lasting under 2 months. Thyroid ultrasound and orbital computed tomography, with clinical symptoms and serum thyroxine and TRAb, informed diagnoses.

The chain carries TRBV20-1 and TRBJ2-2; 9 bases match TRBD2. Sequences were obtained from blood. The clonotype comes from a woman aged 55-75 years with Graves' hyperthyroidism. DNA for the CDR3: TGCAGTGCTCAGCGGGAGGCGAACACCGGGGAGCTGTTTTTT. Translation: CSAQREANTGELFF.